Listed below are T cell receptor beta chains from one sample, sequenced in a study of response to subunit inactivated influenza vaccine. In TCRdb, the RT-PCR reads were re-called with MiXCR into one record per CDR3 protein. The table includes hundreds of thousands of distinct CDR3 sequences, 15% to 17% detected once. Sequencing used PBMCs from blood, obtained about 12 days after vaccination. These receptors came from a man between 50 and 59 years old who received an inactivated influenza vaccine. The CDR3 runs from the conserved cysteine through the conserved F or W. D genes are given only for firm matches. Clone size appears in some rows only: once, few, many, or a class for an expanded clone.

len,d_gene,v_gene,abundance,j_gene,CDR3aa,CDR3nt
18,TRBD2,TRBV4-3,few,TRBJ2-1,CASSQDTVIAGLGNEQFF,TGCGCCAGCAGCCAAGACACAGTTATAGCGGGGTTAGGTAATGAGCAGTTCTTC
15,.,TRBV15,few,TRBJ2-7,CATSRDGAGVYEQYF,TGTGCCACCAGCAGAGATGGTGCGGGCGTCTACGAGCAGTACTTC
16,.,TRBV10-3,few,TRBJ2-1,CATLLGMSEPYNEQFF,TGTGCCACTCTGTTGGGGATGTCGGAACCCTACAATGAGCAGTTCTTC
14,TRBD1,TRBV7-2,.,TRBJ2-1,CASRVGQYDNEQFF,TGTGCCAGCCGGGTGGGACAGTACGACAATGAGCAGTTCTTC
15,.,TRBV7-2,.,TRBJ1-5,CASSLMAGSNQPQHF,TGTGCCAGCAGCTTAATGGCCGGTAGCAATCAGCCCCAGCATTTT
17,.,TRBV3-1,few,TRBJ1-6,CASSQEKGAGYNSPLHF,TGTGCCAGCAGCCAAGAGAAGGGAGCAGGGTATAATTCACCCCTCCACTTT
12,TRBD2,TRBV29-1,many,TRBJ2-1,CSGLAGFNEQFF,TGCAGCGGTCTAGCGGGTTTCAATGAGCAGTTCTTC
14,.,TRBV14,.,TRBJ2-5,CASSQDLWAETQYF,TGTGCCAGCAGCCAAGATCTGTGGGCGGAGACCCAGTACTTC
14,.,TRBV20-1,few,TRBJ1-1,CSARVGGVNTEAFF,TGCAGTGCTAGAGTTGGAGGAGTGAACACTGAAGCTTTCTTT
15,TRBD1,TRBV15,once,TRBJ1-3,CATSRDIGGGNTIYF,TGTGCCACCAGCAGAGATATAGGGGGCGGAAACACCATATATTTT
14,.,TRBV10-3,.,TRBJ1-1,CAIRGTSQNTEAFF,TGTGCCATCAGGGGGACATCTCAGAACACTGAAGCTTTCTTT
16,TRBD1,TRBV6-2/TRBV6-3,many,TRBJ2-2,CASSHRGFANTGELFF,TGCGCCAGCAGCCACAGGGGATTCGCGAACACCGGGGAGCTGTTTTTT
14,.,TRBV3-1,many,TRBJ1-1,CASSQSGRTTEAFF,TGTGCCAGCAGCCAATCGGGTCGGACCACTGAAGCTTTCTTT
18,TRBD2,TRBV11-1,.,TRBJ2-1,CASRGTSGRKLTFNEQFF,TGTGCCAGCAGGGGGACTAGCGGGAGAAAATTGACCTTCAATGAGCAGTTCTTC
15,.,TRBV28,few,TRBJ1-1,CASAQLGWGDTEAFF,TGTGCCAGCGCCCAACTGGGATGGGGGGACACTGAAGCTTTCTTT
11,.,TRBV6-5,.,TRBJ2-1,CASNGFDEQFF,TGTGCCAGCAATGGATTCGATGAGCAGTTCTTC
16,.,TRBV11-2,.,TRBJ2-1,CASSLLAGAPYNEQFF,TGTGCCAGCAGCTTACTGGCGGGGGCCCCCTACAATGAGCAGTTCTTC
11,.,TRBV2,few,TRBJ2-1,CASIRSREQFF,TGTGCCAGCATTCGGTCTCGTGAGCAGTTCTTC
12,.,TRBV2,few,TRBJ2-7,CASIQGAYEQYF,TGTGCCAGCATACAGGGTGCCTACGAGCAGTACTTC
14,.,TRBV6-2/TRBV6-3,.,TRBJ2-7,CASSSTGILYEQYF,TGTGCCAGCAGTTCGACAGGAATACTCTACGAGCAGTACTTC
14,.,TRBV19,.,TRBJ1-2,CASSGAGGLFGYTF,TGTGCCAGTAGTGGGGCCGGGGGTCTCTTTGGCTACACCTTC
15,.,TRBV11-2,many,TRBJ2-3,CASSSSGTSTDTQYF,TGTGCCAGCAGTTCCTCCGGGACTAGCACAGATACGCAGTATTTT